The T cell receptor beta chain described here comes from a study of immune characterization of retroperitoneal liposarcoma. J gave up 2 bases and V 3 bases, and 5 bases lay outside the gene matches. The CDR3 length is 16 residues. TCRdb itself ran the PCR reads through MiXCR, one entry per CDR3 protein. The sample includes under 2,500 distinct CDR3 sequences, over 45% of them seen just once. This TCR derives from a female donor with retroperitoneal liposarcoma. Sequencing was carried out using tumor tissue. The chain carries TRBV12-3 or TRBV12-4 and TRBJ2-3, with 10 bases matching TRBD2. The CDR3 bases are TGTGCCAGCAGTTTTGTTAGCGGGGGGTACACAGATACGCAGTATTTT. Translating gives CASSFVSGGYTDTQYF.